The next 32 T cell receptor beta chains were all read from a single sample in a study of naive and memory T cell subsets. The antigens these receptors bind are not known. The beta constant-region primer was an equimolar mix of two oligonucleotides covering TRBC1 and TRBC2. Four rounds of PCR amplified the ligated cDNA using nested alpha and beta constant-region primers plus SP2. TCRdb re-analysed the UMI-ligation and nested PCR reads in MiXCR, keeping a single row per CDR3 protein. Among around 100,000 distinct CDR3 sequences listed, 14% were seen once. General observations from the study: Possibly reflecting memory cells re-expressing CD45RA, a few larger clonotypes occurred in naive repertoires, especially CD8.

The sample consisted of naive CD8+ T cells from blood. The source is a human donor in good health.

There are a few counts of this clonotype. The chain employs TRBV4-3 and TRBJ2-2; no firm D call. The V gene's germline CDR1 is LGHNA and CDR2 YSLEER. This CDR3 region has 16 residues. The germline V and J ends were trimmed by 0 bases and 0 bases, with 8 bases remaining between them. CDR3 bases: TGCGCCAGCAGCCAAGACTTCTTACCGAACACCGGGGAGCTGTTTTTT. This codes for CASSQDFLPNTGELFF.

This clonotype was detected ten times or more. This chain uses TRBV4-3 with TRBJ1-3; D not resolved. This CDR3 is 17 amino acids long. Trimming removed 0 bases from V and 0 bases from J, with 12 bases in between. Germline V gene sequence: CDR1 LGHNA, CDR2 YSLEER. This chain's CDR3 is CASSQDASGFSGNTIYF. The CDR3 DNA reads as TGCGCCAGCAGCCAAGATGCCTCAGGTTTCTCTGGAAACACCATATATTTT.

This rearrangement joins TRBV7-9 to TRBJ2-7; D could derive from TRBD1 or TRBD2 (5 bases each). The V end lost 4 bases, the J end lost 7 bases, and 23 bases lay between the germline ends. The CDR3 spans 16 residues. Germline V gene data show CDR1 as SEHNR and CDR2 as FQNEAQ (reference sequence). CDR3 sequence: CASSYGYDSGTGEQYF. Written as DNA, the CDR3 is TGTGCCAGCAGCTACGGATACGACAGCGGCACGGGGGAGCAGTACTTC.

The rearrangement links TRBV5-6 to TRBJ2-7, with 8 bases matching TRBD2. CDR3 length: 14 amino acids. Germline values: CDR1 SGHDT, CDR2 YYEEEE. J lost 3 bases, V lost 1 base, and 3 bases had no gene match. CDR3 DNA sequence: TGTGCCAGCAGCTTGTCTACTAGCGGCTACGAGCAGTACTTC. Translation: CASSLSTSGYEQYF.

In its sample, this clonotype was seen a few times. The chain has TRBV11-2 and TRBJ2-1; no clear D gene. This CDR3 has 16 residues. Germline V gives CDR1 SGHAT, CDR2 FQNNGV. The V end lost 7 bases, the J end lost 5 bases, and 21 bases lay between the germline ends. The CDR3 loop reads CASTSSIGERDNEQFF. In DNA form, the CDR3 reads TGTGCCAGCACCAGCAGTATTGGGGAAAGAGACAATGAGCAGTTCTTC.

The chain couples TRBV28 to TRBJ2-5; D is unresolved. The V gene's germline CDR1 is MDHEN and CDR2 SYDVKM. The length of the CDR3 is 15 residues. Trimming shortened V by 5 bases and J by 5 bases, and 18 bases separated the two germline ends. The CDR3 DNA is TGTGCCAGCAGTGCAGAACAATTAGGCCGGGAGACCCAGTACTTC. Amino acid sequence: CASSAEQLGRETQYF.

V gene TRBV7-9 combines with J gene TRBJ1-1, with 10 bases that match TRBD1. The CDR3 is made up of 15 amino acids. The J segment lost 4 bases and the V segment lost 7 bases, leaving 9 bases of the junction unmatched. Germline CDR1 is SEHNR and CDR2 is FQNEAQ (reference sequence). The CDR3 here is CASKGRTGGITEAFF. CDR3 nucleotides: TGTGCCAGCAAGGGGAGGACAGGGGGTATCACTGAAGCTTTCTTT.

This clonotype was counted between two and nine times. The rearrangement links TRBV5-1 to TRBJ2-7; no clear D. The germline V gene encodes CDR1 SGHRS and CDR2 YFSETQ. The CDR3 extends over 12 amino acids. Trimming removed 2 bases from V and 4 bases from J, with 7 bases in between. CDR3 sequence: CASSFIGYEQYF. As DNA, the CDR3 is TGCGCCAGCAGCTTCATAGGTTACGAGCAGTACTTC.

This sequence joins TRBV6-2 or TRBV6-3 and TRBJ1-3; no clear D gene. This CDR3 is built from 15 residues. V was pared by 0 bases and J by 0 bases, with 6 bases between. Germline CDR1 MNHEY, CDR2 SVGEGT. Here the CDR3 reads CASSYSSSSGNTIYF. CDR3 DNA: TGTGCCAGCAGTTACTCTTCGAGCTCTGGAAACACCATATATTTT.

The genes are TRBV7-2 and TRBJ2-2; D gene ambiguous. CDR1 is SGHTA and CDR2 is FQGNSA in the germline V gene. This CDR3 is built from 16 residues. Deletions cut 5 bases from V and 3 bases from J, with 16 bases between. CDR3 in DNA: TGTGCCAGCAGCCCGTTTTGGGGATCCGACACCGGGGAGCTGTTTTTT. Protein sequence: CASSPFWGSDTGELFF.

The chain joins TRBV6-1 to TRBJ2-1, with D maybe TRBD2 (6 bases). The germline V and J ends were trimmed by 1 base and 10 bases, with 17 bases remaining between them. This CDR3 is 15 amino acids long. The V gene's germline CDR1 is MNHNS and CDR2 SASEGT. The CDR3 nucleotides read TGTGCCAGCAGTGAAGTTGTCCTCGGGGGACTCGAGCAGTTCTTC. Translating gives CASSEVVLGGLEQFF.

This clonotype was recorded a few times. This chain's CDR3 is CASSLQGFANYGYTF. In DNA form, the CDR3 reads TGTGCCAGCAGCTTACAGGGATTCGCTAACTATGGCTACACCTTC. V usage is TRBV13 and J usage is TRBJ1-2; D perhaps matches TRBD1 (5 bases). CDR1 and CDR2 from the germline V gene are PRHDT and FYEKMQ (reference sequence). V gave up 2 bases and J gave up 0 bases, with 10 bases separating them. The CDR3 is 15 residues long.

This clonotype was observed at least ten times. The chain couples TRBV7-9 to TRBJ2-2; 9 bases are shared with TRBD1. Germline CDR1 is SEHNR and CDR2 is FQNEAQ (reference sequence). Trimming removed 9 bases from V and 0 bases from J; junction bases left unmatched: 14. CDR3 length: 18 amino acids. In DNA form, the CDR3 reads TGTGCCAGTCCTCCCCGGACAGGGGACGGGGCGAACACCGGGGAGCTGTTTTTT. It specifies CASPPRTGDGANTGELFF. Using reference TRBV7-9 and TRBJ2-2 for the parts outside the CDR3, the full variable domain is DTGVSQNPRHKITKRGQNVTFRCDPISEHNRLYWYRQTLGQGPEFLTYFQNEAQLEKSRLLSDRFSAERPKGSFSTLEIQRTEQGDSAMYLCASPPRTGDGANTGELFFGEGSRLTVL.

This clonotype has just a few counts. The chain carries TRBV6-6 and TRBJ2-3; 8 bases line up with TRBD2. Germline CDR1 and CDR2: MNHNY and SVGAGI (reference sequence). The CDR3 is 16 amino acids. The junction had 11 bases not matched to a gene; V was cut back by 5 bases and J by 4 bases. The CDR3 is CASSPALAGDPDTQYF. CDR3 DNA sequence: TGTGCCAGCAGTCCCGCCCTAGCGGGCGACCCAGATACGCAGTATTTT.

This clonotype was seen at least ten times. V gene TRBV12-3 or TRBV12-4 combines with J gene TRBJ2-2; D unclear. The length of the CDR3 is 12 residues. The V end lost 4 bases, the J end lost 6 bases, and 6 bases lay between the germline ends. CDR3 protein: CASSSGAGELFF. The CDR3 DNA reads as TGTGCCAGCAGTTCGGGCGCCGGGGAGCTGTTTTTT.

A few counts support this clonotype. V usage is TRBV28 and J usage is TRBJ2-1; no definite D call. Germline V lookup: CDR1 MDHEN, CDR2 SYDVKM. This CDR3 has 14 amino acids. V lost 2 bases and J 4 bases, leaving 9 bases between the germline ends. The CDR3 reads CASSLGRFYNEQFF. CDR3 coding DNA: TGTGCCAGCAGTTTAGGCAGGTTTTACAATGAGCAGTTCTTC.

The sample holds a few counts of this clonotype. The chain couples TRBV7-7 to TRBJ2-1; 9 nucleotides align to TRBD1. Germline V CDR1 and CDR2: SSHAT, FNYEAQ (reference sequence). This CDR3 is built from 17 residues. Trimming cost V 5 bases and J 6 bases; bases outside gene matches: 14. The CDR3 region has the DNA TGTGCCAGCAGCCCACGCGGGGGACAGGGTGAAATCAATGAGCAGTTCTTC. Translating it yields CASSPRGGQGEINEQFF.

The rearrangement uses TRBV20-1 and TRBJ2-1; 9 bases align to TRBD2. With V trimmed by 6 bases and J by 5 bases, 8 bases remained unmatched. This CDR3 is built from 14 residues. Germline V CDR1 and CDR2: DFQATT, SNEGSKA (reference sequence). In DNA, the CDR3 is TGCAGTGCCCTTAGCGGGAGCTCTAACAATGAGCAGTTCTTC. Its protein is CSALSGSSNNEQFF.

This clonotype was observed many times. In DNA, the CDR3 is TGTGCCAGCAGTCCCAGTGAGAGGTACGAGCAGTACTTC. It codes for CASSPSERYEQYF. This chain connects TRBV28 to TRBJ2-7, with unresolved D. The germline gives CDR1 MDHEN, CDR2 SYDVKM. The CDR3 loop spans 13 amino acids. Deletions cut 5 bases from V and 4 bases from J, with 12 bases between.

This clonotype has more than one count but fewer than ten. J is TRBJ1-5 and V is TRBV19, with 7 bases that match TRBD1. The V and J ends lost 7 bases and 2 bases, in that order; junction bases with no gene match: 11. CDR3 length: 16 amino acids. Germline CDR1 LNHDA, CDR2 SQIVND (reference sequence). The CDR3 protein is CASKPGNRGGNQPQHF. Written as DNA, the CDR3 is TGTGCCAGTAAACCCGGTAACAGGGGAGGCAATCAGCCCCAGCATTTT.

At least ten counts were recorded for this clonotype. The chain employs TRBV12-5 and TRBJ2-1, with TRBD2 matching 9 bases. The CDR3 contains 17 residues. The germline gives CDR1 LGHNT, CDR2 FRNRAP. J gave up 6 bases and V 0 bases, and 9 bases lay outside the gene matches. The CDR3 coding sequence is TGTGCTAGTGGTTTGGTGAAGGCTAGCGGGGCCACCAATGAGCAGTTCTTC. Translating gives CASGLVKASGATNEQFF.

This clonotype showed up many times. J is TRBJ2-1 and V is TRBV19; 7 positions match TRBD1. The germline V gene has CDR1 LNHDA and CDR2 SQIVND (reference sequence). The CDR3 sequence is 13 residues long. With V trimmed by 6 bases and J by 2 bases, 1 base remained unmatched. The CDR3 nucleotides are TGTGCCAGTAGGGGGACAGCCTACAATGAGCAGTTCTTC. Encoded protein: CASRGTAYNEQFF.

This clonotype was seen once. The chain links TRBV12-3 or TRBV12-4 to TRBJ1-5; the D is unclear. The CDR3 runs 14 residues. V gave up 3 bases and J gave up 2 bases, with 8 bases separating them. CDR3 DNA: TGTGCCAGCAGTTTCGGGTTTGGCAATCAGCCCCAGCATTTT. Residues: CASSFGFGNQPQHF.

CDR3 amino acids: CSVEDYVAEETQYF. DNA of the CDR3: TGCAGCGTTGAAGATTATGTGGCAGAAGAGACCCAGTACTTC. The chain employs TRBV29-1 and TRBJ2-5; no clear D. The germline CDR1 and CDR2 sequences are SQVTM and ANQGSEA. This CDR3 is 14 amino acids long. V lost 0 bases to trimming and J lost 3 bases, with 11 bases between them. The entire variable domain, with the rest obtained from reference TRBV29-1 and TRBJ2-5, is as follows: SAVISQKPSRDICQRGTSLTIQCQVDSQVTMMFWYRQQPGQSLTLIATANQGSEATYESGFVIDKFPISRPNLTFSTLTVSNMSPEDSSIYLCSVEDYVAEETQYFGPGTRLLVL.

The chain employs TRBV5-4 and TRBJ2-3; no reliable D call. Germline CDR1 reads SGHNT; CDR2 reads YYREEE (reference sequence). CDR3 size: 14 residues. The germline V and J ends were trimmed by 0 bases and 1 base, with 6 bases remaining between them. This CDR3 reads CASSLDWGTDTQYF. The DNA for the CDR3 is TGTGCCAGCAGCTTGGACTGGGGCACAGATACGCAGTATTTT.

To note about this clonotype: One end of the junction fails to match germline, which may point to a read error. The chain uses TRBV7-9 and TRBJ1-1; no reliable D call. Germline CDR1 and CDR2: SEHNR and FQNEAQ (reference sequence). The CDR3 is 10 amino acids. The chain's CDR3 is CASSLWLVRF. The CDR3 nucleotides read TGTGCCAGCAGCTTATGGTTGGTCAGATTT.

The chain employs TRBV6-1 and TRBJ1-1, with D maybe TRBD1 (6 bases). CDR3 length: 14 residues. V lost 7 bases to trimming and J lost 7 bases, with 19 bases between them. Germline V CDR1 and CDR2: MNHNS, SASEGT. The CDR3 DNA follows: TGTGCCAGCATACAGGGACGAGGGGTTGATGAAGCTTTCTTT. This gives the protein CASIQGRGVDEAFF.

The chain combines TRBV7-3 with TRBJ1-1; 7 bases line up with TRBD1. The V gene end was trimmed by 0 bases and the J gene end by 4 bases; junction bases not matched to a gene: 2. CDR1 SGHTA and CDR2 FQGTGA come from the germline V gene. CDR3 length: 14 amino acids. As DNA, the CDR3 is TGTGCCAGCAGCTTAACGGGGGACAGCACTGAAGCTTTCTTT. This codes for CASSLTGDSTEAFF.

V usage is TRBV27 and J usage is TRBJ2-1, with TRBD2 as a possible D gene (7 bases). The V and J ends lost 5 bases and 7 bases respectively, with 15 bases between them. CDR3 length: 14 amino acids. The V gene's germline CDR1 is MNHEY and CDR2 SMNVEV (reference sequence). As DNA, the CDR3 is TGTGCCAGCAGTCCCGGGGGGCCGTGGAATGAGCAGTTCTTC. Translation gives CASSPGGPWNEQFF.

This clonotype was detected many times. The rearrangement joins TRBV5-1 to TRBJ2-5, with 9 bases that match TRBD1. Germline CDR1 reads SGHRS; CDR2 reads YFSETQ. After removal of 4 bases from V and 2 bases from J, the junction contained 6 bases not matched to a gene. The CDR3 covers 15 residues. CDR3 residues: CASSPHGTGQETQYF. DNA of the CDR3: TGCGCCAGCAGCCCGCACGGGACAGGGCAAGAGACCCAGTACTTC.

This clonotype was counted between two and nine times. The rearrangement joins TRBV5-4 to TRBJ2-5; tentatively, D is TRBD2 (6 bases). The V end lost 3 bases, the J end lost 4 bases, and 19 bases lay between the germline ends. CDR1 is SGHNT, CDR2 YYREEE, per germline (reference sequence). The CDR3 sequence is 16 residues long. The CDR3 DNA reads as TGTGCCAGCAGCTCCCCGGCCGGGGGACTTTCAGAGACCCAGTACTTC. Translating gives CASSSPAGGLSETQYF. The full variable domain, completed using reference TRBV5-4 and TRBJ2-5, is ETGVTQSPTHLIKTRGQQVTLRCSSQSGHNTVSWYQQALGQGPQFIFQYYREEENGRGNFPPRFSGLQFPNYSSELNVNALELDDSALYLCASSSPAGGLSETQYFGPGTRLLVL.

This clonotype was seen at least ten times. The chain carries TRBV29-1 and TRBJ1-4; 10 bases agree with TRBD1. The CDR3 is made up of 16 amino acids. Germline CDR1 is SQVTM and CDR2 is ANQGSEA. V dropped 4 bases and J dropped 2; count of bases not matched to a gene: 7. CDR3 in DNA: TGCAGCGTTGTAGGGACAGGGGATACGACTAATGAAAAACTGTTTTTT. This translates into CSVVGTGDTTNEKLFF.